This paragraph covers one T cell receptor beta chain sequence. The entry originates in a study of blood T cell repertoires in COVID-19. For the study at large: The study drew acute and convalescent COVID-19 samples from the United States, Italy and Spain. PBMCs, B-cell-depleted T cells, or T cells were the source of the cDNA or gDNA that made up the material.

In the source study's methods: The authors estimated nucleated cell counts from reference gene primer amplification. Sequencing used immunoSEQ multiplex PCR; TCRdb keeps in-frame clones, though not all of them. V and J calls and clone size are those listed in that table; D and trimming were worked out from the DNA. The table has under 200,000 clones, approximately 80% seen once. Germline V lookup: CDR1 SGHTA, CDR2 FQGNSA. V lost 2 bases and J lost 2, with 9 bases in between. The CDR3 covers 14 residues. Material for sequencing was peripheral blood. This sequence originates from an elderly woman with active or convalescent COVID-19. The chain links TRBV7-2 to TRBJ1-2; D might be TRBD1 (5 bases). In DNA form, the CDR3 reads TGTGCCAGCAGCTTATCATCAGGGAACTATGGCTACACCTTC. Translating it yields CASSLSSGNYGYTF.